This T cell receptor (beta chain) was sequenced in a study of blood T cell repertoires in COVID-19. Looking at the study overall: The United States, Italy and Spain were the sources of the acute and convalescent COVID-19 samples.

Repertoires were generated with immunoSEQ multiplex PCR, while TCRdb's copy carries only in-frame clones and drops some. Of some 42,000 clones in the sample, more than 60% were seen once. The V and J ends lost 0 bases and 4 bases, in that order; junction bases with no gene match: 5. The CDR3 has 16 amino acids. The germline V gene encodes CDR1 MNHEY and CDR2 SVGAGI. The clonotype comes from a woman aged 70-85 years with acute or convalescent COVID-19. The gene calls are TRBV6-5 and TRBJ2-2, with 7 bases matching TRBD2. The sample taken for sequencing was peripheral blood. This chain's CDR3 is CASSYSGGPVTGELFF. CDR3 bases: TGTGCCAGCAGTTACTCGGGAGGGCCGGTCACCGGGGAGCTGTTTTTT.